This T cell receptor (beta chain) was observed in a study of type 1 regulatory T cells. A note on this clonotype: As yet, its antigen is unknown.

The CDR3 consists of 14 residues. Trimming removed 4 bases from V and 5 bases from J, with 15 bases in between. Germline CDR1 reads SQVTM; CDR2 reads ANQGSEA. TCRdb reprocessed the reads with MiXCR, giving one entry per CDR3 protein. The sample yields 60,000 to 80,000 distinct CDR3 sequences, around 63% seen once. The TCR originated in a human donor in good health. Sequencing was carried out using cultured T cells, either the whole culture or a sorted T cell fraction (not recorded which). Sample subset: Tr1-enriched cell product generated in vitro against host alloantigens. The genes are TRBV29-1 and TRBJ2-1; D may match TRBD1 or TRBD2 (6 bases each). The CDR3, as DNA: TGCAGCGTTGTCGGGGGCCTCCCAAACAATGAGCAGTTCTTC. Translated, it gives CSVVGGLPNNEQFF.